The 28 T cell receptor beta chains below were found in one sample sequenced in a study of T cell changes during pregnancy in multiple sclerosis. The method was immunoSEQ multiplex PCR; TCRdb's version includes in-frame clones alone and lacks a portion of them. The data contain tens of thousands of clones, around 93% of them singletons. The sequenced sample was CD8+ T cells from peripheral blood mononuclear cells, obtained before pregnancy. The source of these receptors is a female donor with multiple sclerosis, enrolled in a pregnancy study.

The V gene is TRBV4-2, the J gene TRBJ2-1, with TRBD1 matching 9 bases. Germline trimming cut 3 bases from V and 0 bases from J; bases unmatched to any gene: 6. The CDR3 loop spans 17 amino acids. In germline, CDR1 is LGHNA, CDR2 YNFKEQ. CDR3 region: CASSHIPTGGSYNEQFF. DNA of the CDR3: TGTGCCAGCAGCCACATACCGACAGGGGGCTCCTACAATGAGCAGTTCTTC.

The V gene is TRBV7-3, the J gene TRBJ2-1; tentative D call: TRBD2 (6 bases). V lost 4 bases, J lost 6 bases, and 7 bases lay in between. This CDR3 is 12 amino acids long. Germline CDR1 reads SGHTA; CDR2 reads FQGTGA. Here the CDR3 DNA reads TGTGCCAGCAGCTCCGGGAGCAATGAGCAGTTCTTC. It translates to CASSSGSNEQFF. The whole variable domain, filled in from reference TRBV7-3 and TRBJ2-1, reads GAGVSQTPSNKVTEKGKYVELRCDPISGHTALYWYRQSLGQGPEFLIYFQGTGAADDSGLPNDRFFAVRPEGSVSTLKIQRTERGDSAVYLCASSSGSNEQFFGPGTRLTVL.

V gene TRBV30 combines with J gene TRBJ2-7, with D perhaps TRBD1 (5 bases). The CDR3 runs to 14 residues. V lost 4 bases and J 4 bases, leaving 17 bases between the germline ends. Germline-derived CDR1 and CDR2 are GTSNPN and SVGIG (reference sequence). In DNA form, the CDR3 reads TGTGCCTGGACCTTGCAGGGTTTTATGTACGAGCAGTACTTC. Its protein is CAWTLQGFMYEQYF.

Remarks on this clone: At one end the junction does not follow the germline gene, possibly because of a read error. V and J are TRBV7-6 and TRBJ2-1; D possibly corresponds to TRBD1 (5 bases). This CDR3 has 12 amino acids. The germline V gene has CDR1 SGHVS and CDR2 FNYEAQ. The CDR3 DNA reads as TGTGCCAGCAGCTTAGGCCAGGGCCCTCGGCTCTTC. Amino acids: CASSLGQGPRLF.

The chain has TRBV7-3 and TRBJ1-1; 9 bases align to TRBD1. The CDR3 has 17 amino acids. Germline V lookup: CDR1 SGHTA, CDR2 FQGTGA. The junction had 10 bases not matched to a gene; V was cut back by 5 bases and J by 0 bases. CDR3 amino acids: CASSPLGTGNMNTEAFF. The CDR3 nucleotides read TGTGCCAGCAGCCCACTTGGGACAGGGAACATGAACACTGAAGCTTTCTTT. The full variable domain, its missing parts supplied by reference TRBV7-3 and TRBJ1-1, is GAGVSQTPSNKVTEKGKYVELRCDPISGHTALYWYRQSLGQGPEFLIYFQGTGAADDSGLPNDRFFAVRPEGSVSTLKIQRTERGDSAVYLCASSPLGTGNMNTEAFFGQGTRLTVV.

This clone is a singleton in its sample. CDR3 sequence (DNA): TGTGCCAGCAGTCCCGGGGGACGGTTAGAAAAACTGTTTTTT. Its translation: CASSPGGRLEKLFF. The chain is built from TRBV6-5 and TRBJ1-4; a weak D match, TRBD1 (5 bases). V lost 5 bases, J lost 8 bases, and 15 bases lay in between. This CDR3 has 14 amino acids. Germline CDR1 MNHEY, CDR2 SVGAGI.

V usage is TRBV7-9 and J usage is TRBJ2-3; 9 nucleotides align to TRBD1. The CDR3 runs to 16 residues. Germline CDR1 SEHNR, CDR2 FQNEAQ (reference sequence). The V and J ends lost 7 bases and 1 base, in that order; junction bases with no gene match: 9. CDR3 sequence reads: CASTEEQGAGTDTQYF. The CDR3 bases are TGTGCCAGCACCGAAGAACAGGGGGCTGGCACAGATACGCAGTATTTT.

V and J are TRBV6-6 and TRBJ1-5, with a tentative D call TRBD1 (6 bases). This CDR3 is built from 15 residues. In germline, CDR1 is MNHNY, CDR2 SVGAGI (reference sequence). V shed 5 bases and J shed 3 bases, with 14 bases lying between them. CDR3 region: CASSRLGQNNQPQHF. The CDR3 DNA follows: TGTGCCAGCAGTCGACTCGGACAGAACAATCAGCCCCAGCATTTT.

This chain uses TRBV7-9 with TRBJ2-1; D is possibly TRBD2 (5 bases). Between the trimmed V and J ends, which lost 0 bases and 3 bases, there was a span of 15 bases. The CDR3 runs to 17 residues. CDR1 is SEHNR and CDR2 is FQNEAQ in the germline V gene (reference sequence). The CDR3 bases are TGTGCCAGCAGCTTAGCGGTGGCACTAGTAGACTACAATGAGCAGTTCTTC. This translates into CASSLAVALVDYNEQFF.

This clone was found once. This chain's CDR3 is CAISEYPGYTEAFF. The DNA for the CDR3 is TGTGCCATCAGTGAGTATCCAGGCTACACTGAAGCTTTCTTT. J is TRBJ1-1 and V is TRBV10-3; D ambiguous. V was cut by 1 base and J by 3 bases, with 9 bases left in between. This CDR3 has 14 amino acids. Germline CDR1 is ENHRY and CDR2 is SYGVKD.

Concerning this clone: Additional DNA sequences in this sample encode the identical CDR3. This chain connects TRBV27 to TRBJ2-7, with D unresolved. V lost 4 bases and J 3 bases, leaving 4 bases between the germline ends. The CDR3 has 11 residues. The V gene's germline CDR1 is MNHEY and CDR2 SMNVEV (reference sequence). The CDR3 is CASSSSYEQYF. Here the CDR3 DNA reads TGTGCCAGCAGTTCCAGCTACGAGCAGTACTTC.

The chain combines TRBV7-9 with TRBJ2-1; 9 bases are a match to TRBD2. V lost 5 bases, J lost 10 bases, and 12 bases stayed unmatched. Germline lookup yields CDR1 SEHNR and CDR2 FQNEAQ (reference sequence). The CDR3 has 15 amino acids. CDR3 coding DNA: TGTGCCAGCAGCAGATTGAGCGGGGGGCCGTGGGAGCAGTTCTTC. Translated, it gives CASSRLSGGPWEQFF.

V is TRBV27 and J is TRBJ2-5, with D possibly TRBD1 on 6 matching bases. Per the germline V gene, CDR1 is MNHEY and CDR2 is SMNVEV (reference sequence). The V end was cut by 2 bases, the J end by 1 base, with 8 bases between. The CDR3 loop spans 14 amino acids. In DNA form, the CDR3 reads TGTGCCAGCAGTTTAGGGGGCCTCCAAGAGACCCAGTACTTC. The encoded protein is CASSLGGLQETQYF.

The V and J genes are TRBV9 and TRBJ2-1; 9 nucleotides align to TRBD2. The V gene's germline CDR1 is SGDLS and CDR2 YYNGEE. This CDR3 region has 16 residues. Germline trimming cut 3 bases from V and 7 bases from J; bases unmatched to any gene: 11. The CDR3 nucleotides read TGTGCCAGCAGCGCCGTAGGGGCGGGGGGGCAAAATGAGCAGTTCTTC. Translation: CASSAVGAGGQNEQFF.

The V call is TRBV23-1, the J call TRBJ1-5, with TRBD1 matching 7 bases. TRBV23-1 is flagged as an ORF with uncertain function. The V segment lost 3 bases and the J segment 3 bases; nucleotides outside the gene matches: 11. There are 17 residues in the CDR3. CDR3 in DNA: TGCGCCAGCAGTCAGTCGACAGGGTGGCATTTCAATCAGCCCCAGCATTTT. Encoded protein: CASSQSTGWHFNQPQHF.

The chain couples TRBV9 to TRBJ2-2; 10 bases match TRBD2. This CDR3 comprises 16 residues. Trimming removed 4 bases from V and 1 base from J; junction bases left unmatched: 4. Germline CDR1 and CDR2: SGDLS and YYNGEE. CDR3 nucleotide sequence: TGTGCCAGCAGCTCCAGGACTAGCGGGAACACCGGGGAGCTGTTTTTT. Translation: CASSSRTSGNTGELFF.

V and J are TRBV9 and TRBJ2-1; 10 positions agree with TRBD2. The length of the CDR3 is 15 residues. The V gene's germline CDR1 is SGDLS and CDR2 YYNGEE. V shed 0 bases and J 10 bases; nucleotides not matched to a gene: 7. This chain's CDR3 is CASSVGTSGRLEQFF. CDR3 coding DNA: TGTGCCAGCAGCGTAGGGACTAGCGGAAGGCTAGAGCAGTTCTTC. Full variable domain (outside the CDR3, taken from reference TRBV9 and TRBJ2-1): DSGVTQTPKHLITATGQRVTLRCSPRSGDLSVYWYQQSLDQGLQFLIQYYNGEERAKGNILERFSAQQFPDLHSELNLSSLELGDSALYFCASSVGTSGRLEQFFGPGTRLTVL.

The chain carries TRBV27 and TRBJ1-5, with D hard to call. The CDR3 is 13 amino acids. The V gene lost 2 bases and the J gene lost 2 bases, with 4 bases spanning the gap. The germline V gene has CDR1 MNHEY and CDR2 SMNVEV (reference sequence). Here the CDR3 reads CASSLQGNQPQHF. In nucleotides, the CDR3 is TGTGCCAGCAGTTTACAGGGCAATCAGCCCCAGCATTTT.

The gene calls are TRBV7-8 and TRBJ1-1; D is unclear. The length of the CDR3 is 14 residues. The V gene's germline CDR1 is SGHVS and CDR2 FQNEAQ. Trimming took 5 bases from V and 10 from J, leaving 20 bases between them. The CDR3 loop reads CASSLTPGFVGAFF. The CDR3 bases are TGTGCCAGCAGCCTTACCCCCGGGTTCGTCGGAGCTTTCTTT.

The genes are TRBV9 and TRBJ2-7, with TRBD2 identical over 10 bases. V was clipped by 3 bases and J by 6 bases; unmatched bases: 9. This CDR3 spans 15 amino acids. Per germline, CDR1 SGDLS and CDR2 YYNGEE. CDR3 nucleotide sequence: TGTGCCAGCAGCGCCAGCGGGGGGGCCAGGGGCGAGCAGTACTTC. Protein product: CASSASGGARGEQYF. The full variable domain, in which reference TRBV9 and TRBJ2-7 provide the parts outside the CDR3, is DSGVTQTPKHLITATGQRVTLRCSPRSGDLSVYWYQQSLDQGLQFLIQYYNGEERAKGNILERFSAQQFPDLHSELNLSSLELGDSALYFCASSASGGARGEQYFGPGTRLTVT.

V and J are TRBV28 and TRBJ1-1, with TRBD1 matching over 7 bases. The germline V gene encodes CDR1 MDHEN and CDR2 SYDVKM. The CDR3 covers 14 residues. V gave up 6 bases and J gave up 0 bases; unmatched junction bases: 4. The CDR3 reads CASRSGGLNTEAFF. The DNA of the CDR3 is TGTGCCAGCAGATCAGGGGGACTGAACACTGAAGCTTTCTTT.

This rearrangement joins TRBV7-9 to TRBJ2-1, with 7 bases that match TRBD2. The germline V gene encodes CDR1 SEHNR and CDR2 FQNEAQ (reference sequence). V gave up 4 bases and J gave up 2 bases; unmatched junction bases: 8. The CDR3 totals 16 residues. CDR3 in amino acids: CASSSSREVTYNEQFF. For the CDR3, the DNA is TGTGCCAGCAGCTCATCCCGGGAGGTCACCTACAATGAGCAGTTCTTC.

This chain connects TRBV27 to TRBJ2-7; 9 nucleotides align to TRBD2. The CDR3 contains 17 residues. Germline loops: CDR1 MNHEY, CDR2 SMNVEV (reference sequence). After removal of 8 bases from V and 0 bases from J, the junction contained 14 bases not matched to a gene. The CDR3: CASGSLKTSGTSYEQYF. The CDR3 region has the DNA TGTGCCAGCGGGTCACTCAAGACTAGCGGAACCTCCTACGAGCAGTACTTC.

The chain has TRBV27 and TRBJ2-1, with unresolved D. Germline CDR1 reads MNHEY; CDR2 reads SMNVEV (reference sequence). Trimming took 5 bases from V and 6 from J, leaving 14 bases between them. This CDR3 spans 14 amino acids. CDR3 in amino acids: CASSIDQVANEQFF. The CDR3 DNA reads TGTGCCAGCAGTATAGACCAGGTGGCCAATGAGCAGTTCTTC.

This clone was recorded only once. The chain carries TRBV2 and TRBJ2-3, with no clear D. In germline, CDR1 is SNHLY, CDR2 FYNNEI. The CDR3 is 14 amino acids. With 4 bases removed from V and 2 bases from J, the gap between germline ends came to 10 bases. The CDR3 loop is CASSAGLATDTQYF. CDR3 in DNA: TGTGCCAGCAGTGCCGGGTTGGCCACAGATACGCAGTATTTT.

The gene calls are TRBV19 and TRBJ2-5; D is perhaps TRBD1 (6 bases). Trimming left V 2 bases short and J 2 bases short, with 9 bases between. The germline gives CDR1 LNHDA, CDR2 SQIVND (reference sequence). The CDR3 spans 14 residues. The CDR3 region is CASSILGGQETQYF. CDR3 DNA: TGTGCCAGTAGTATATTAGGGGGACAAGAGACCCAGTACTTC. Complete variable domain (other parts from reference TRBV19 and TRBJ2-5): DGGITQSPKYLFRKEGQNVTLSCEQNLNHDAMYWYRQDPGQGLRLIYYSQIVNDFQKGDIAEGYSVSREKKESFPLTVTSAQKNPTAFYLCASSILGGQETQYFGPGTRLLVL.

In this sample, this clone turned up once. The gene calls are TRBV9 and TRBJ2-3, with D possibly matching TRBD2 (5 bases). This CDR3 region has 15 residues. Per the germline V gene, CDR1 is SGDLS and CDR2 is YYNGEE. V was cut by 0 bases and J by 0 bases, with 8 bases left in between. CDR3 protein: CASSVGRGSTDTQYF. The CDR3 region has the DNA TGTGCCAGCAGCGTAGGTCGGGGAAGCACAGATACGCAGTATTTT.

The gene calls are TRBV27 and TRBJ2-5; D perhaps matches TRBD2 (6 bases). V was trimmed by 1 base and J by 1 base, leaving 13 bases between them. CDR3 length equals 16 residues. Germline CDR1 MNHEY, CDR2 SMNVEV (reference sequence). In DNA form, the CDR3 reads TGTGCCAGCAGTTTATGTGGGAGGTGCATCCAAGAGACCCAGTACTTC. This gives the protein CASSLCGRCIQETQYF.